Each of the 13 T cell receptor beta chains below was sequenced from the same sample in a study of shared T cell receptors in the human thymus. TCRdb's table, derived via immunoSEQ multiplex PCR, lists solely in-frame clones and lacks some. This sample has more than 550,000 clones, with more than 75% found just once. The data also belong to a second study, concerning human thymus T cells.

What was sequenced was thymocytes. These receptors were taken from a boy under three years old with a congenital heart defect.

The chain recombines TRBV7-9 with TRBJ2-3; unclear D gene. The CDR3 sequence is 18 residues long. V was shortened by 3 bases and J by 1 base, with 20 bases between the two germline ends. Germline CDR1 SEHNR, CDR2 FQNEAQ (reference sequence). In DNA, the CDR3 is TGTGCCAGCAGCTTCCCGGCTCGCGGCGTGATCGGCACAGATACGCAGTATTTT. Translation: CASSFPARGVIGTDTQYF.

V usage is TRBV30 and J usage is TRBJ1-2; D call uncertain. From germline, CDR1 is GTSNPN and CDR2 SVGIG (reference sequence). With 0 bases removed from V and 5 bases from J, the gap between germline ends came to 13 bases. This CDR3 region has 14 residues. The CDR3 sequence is CAWSVEGTGYGYTF. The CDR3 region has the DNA TGTGCCTGGAGTGTGGAGGGTACGGGATATGGCTACACCTTC.

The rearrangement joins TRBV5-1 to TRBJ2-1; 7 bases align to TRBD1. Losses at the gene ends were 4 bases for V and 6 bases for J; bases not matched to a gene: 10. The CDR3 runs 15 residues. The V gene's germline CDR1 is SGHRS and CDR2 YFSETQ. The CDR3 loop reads CASSQGRGGPNEQFF. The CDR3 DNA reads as TGCGCCAGCAGCCAGGGGAGAGGGGGCCCCAATGAGCAGTTCTTC.

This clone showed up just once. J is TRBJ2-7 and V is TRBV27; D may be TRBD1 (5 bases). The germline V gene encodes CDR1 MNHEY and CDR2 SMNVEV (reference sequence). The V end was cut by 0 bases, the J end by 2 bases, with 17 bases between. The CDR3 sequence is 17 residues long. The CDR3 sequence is CASSLSGRQPKAYEQYF. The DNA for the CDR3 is TGTGCCAGCAGTTTATCGGGGCGACAGCCAAAAGCCTACGAGCAGTACTTC.

The CDR3 DNA sequence: TGTGCCAGCAGTGAGTGGCGGGACAGGGTATCTGGAAACACCATATATTTT. It encodes CASSEWRDRVSGNTIYF. This chain connects TRBV6-1 to TRBJ1-3, with TRBD1 matching over 9 bases. CDR1 and CDR2 from the germline V gene are MNHNS and SASEGT. The CDR3 has 17 residues. The V and J ends lost 3 bases and 1 base, in that order; junction bases with no gene match: 7.

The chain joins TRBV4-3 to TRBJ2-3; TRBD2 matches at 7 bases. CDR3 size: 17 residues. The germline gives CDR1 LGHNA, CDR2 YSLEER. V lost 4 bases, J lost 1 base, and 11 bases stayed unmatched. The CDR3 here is CASSRGDQRGRTDTQYF. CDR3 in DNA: TGCGCCAGCAGCCGAGGGGACCAGCGGGGACGCACAGATACGCAGTATTTT.

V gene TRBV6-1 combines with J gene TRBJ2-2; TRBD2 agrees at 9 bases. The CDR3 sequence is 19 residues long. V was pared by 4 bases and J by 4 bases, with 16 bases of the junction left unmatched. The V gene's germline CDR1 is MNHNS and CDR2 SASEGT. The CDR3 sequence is CASSGSVLAGSPRTGELFF. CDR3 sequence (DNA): TGTGCCAGCAGTGGCTCCGTTCTAGCGGGAAGTCCCCGCACCGGGGAGCTGTTTTTT.

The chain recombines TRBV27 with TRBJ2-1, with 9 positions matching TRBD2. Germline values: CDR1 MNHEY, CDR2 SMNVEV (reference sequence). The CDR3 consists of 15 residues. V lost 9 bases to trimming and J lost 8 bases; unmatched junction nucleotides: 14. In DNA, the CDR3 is TGTGCCAGGGAGAAGCTGGAGCGGGAGGAGGATGAGCAGTTCTTC. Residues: CAREKLEREEDEQFF.

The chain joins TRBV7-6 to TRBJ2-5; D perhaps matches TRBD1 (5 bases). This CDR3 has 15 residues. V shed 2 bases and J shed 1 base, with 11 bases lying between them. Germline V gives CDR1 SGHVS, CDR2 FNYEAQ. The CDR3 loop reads CASSLLRTSQETQYF. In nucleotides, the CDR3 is TGTGCCAGCAGCTTATTAAGGACAAGCCAAGAGACCCAGTACTTC.

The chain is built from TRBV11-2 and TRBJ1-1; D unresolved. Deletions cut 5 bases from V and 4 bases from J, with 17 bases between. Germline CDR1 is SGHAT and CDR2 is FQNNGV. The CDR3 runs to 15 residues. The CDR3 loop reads CASSPEGGSGTEAFF. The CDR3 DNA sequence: TGTGCCAGCAGCCCAGAAGGAGGGAGCGGCACTGAAGCTTTCTTT.

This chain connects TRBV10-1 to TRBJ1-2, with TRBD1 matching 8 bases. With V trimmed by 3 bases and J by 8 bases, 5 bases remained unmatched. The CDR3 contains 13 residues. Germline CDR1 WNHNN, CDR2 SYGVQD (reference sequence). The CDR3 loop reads CASSDRTGKGYTF. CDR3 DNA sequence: TGCGCCAGCAGTGACAGGACAGGGAAAGGCTACACCTTC.

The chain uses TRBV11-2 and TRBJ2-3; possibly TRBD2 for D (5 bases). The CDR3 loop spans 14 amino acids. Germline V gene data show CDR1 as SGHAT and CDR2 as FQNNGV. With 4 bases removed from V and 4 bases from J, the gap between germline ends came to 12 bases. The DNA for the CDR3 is TGTGCCAGCAGCTCAAGGACTGTCCCAGATACGCAGTATTTT. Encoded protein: CASSSRTVPDTQYF.

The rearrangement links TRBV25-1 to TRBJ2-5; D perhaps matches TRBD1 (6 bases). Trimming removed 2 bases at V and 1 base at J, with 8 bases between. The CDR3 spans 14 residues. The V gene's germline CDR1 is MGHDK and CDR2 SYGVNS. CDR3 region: CASSEHRAQETQYF. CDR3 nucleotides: TGTGCCAGCAGTGAACACAGGGCCCAAGAGACCCAGTACTTC.